These T cell receptor beta chains were read from a single sample in a study of Graves' ophthalmopathy and Graves' hyperthyroidism. TCRdb ran MiXCR on the multiplex PCR reads and lists one entry per CDR3 protein. Of some 400,000 distinct CDR3 sequences in the sample, around 19% were seen once. Sequencing input: peripheral blood. These receptors were taken from a woman between 18 and 29 years old with Graves' ophthalmopathy. Both conserved end residues are part of each CDR3. D genes are given only for firm matches. Size values are once, few and many counts, or a class for expanded clones, and some rows have none.

size,V,D,J,CDR3,DNA
many,TRBV7-6,TRBD1,TRBJ1-1,CASSLRTGQEAFF,TGTGCCAGCAGCTTAAGGACAGGCCAGGAAGCTTTCTTT
many,TRBV18,.,TRBJ1-2,CASSPDRFSNYGYTF,TGTGCCAGCTCACCCGACAGATTTTCTAACTATGGCTACACCTTC
many,TRBV2,TRBD2,TRBJ2-2,CASSRRGLAGDGELFF,TGTGCCAGCAGCCGGAGAGGACTAGCGGGAGATGGGGAGCTGTTTTTT
.,TRBV2,.,TRBJ1-2,CASTNVGYGYTF,TGTGCCAGCACAAATGTAGGCTATGGCTACACCTTC
many,TRBV29-1,.,TRBJ2-7,CSVESLAEQYF,TGCAGCGTTGAGTCGCTAGCGGAGCAGTACTTC
.,TRBV7-2,.,TRBJ2-5,CASSWGGTETQYF,TGTGCCAGCAGCTGGGGAGGAACAGAGACCCAGTACTTC
many,TRBV7-2,.,TRBJ1-1,CASRHTGFGAFF,TGTGCCAGCAGACATACAGGGTTCGGGGCTTTCTTT
many,TRBV19,.,TRBJ1-5,CASSTGKRSNQPQHF,TGTGCCAGTAGCACAGGGAAGAGAAGCAATCAGCCCCAGCATTTT
.,TRBV28,TRBD1,TRBJ1-1,CASRTGQLTTEAFF,TGTGCCAGCCGCACGGGACAGCTGACCACTGAAGCTTTCTTT
many,TRBV6-5,TRBD1,TRBJ2-7,CASSYAGGHPYEQYF,TGTGCCAGCAGTTACGCAGGGGGCCATCCCTACGAGCAGTACTTC
many,TRBV6-2/TRBV6-3,.,TRBJ2-7,CASLGQTYEQYF,TGTGCCAGCCTCGGACAAACCTACGAGCAGTACTTC
many,TRBV28,.,TRBJ1-3,CASSAGQRYSGNTIYF,TGTGCCAGCAGTGCTGGACAACGGTACTCTGGAAACACCATATATTTT
many,TRBV6-2/TRBV6-3,.,TRBJ2-7,CASSQRREQYF,TGTGCCAGCAGCCAGAGGCGCGAGCAGTACTTC
many,TRBV6-1,.,TRBJ1-5,CASSPFGRGDQPQHF,TGTGCCAGCAGTCCCTTTGGGAGGGGAGATCAGCCCCAGCATTTT
many,TRBV2,TRBD2,TRBJ2-7,CASHGLVSYEQYF,TGTGCCAGCCACGGACTAGTCTCCTACGAGCAGTACTTC
few,TRBV4-1,TRBD2,TRBJ2-7,CASSQDNRDDSGRAMSHEQYF,TGCGCCAGCAGCCAAGATAACAGGGATGATAGCGGGAGGGCCATGTCCCACGAGCAGTACTTC
few,TRBV11-2,.,TRBJ2-2,CASSSPWRVIPGELFF,TGTGCCAGCAGCTCCCCATGGCGGGTTATACCCGGGGAGCTGTTTTTT
.,TRBV7-2,TRBD2,TRBJ2-5,CASSYGTSGSETQYF,TGTGCCAGCAGCTATGGGACTAGCGGGTCGGAGACCCAGTACTTC
many,TRBV27,.,TRBJ2-6,CASSSPGRSGANVLTF,TGTGCCAGCAGTTCCCCCGGACGCTCTGGGGCCAACGTCCTGACTTTC
few,TRBV2,.,TRBJ2-3,CASSETDYTDTQYF,TGTGCCAGCAGCGAGACAGATTACACAGATACGCAGTATTTT
few,TRBV12-3/TRBV12-4,TRBD1,TRBJ2-4,CASSWDRVAKNIQYF,TGTGCCAGCAGTTGGGACAGAGTTGCCAAAAACATTCAGTACTTC
few,TRBV15,.,TRBJ1-2,CATSRDLQGGGYTF,TGTGCCACCAGCAGAGATTTGCAGGGAGGTGGCTACACCTTC
many,TRBV13,TRBD1,TRBJ2-2,CASSLLAGDSEPVGTGELFF,TGTGCCAGCAGCTTATTGGCAGGGGACAGCGAACCAGTCGGCACCGGGGAGCTGTTTTTT
many,TRBV15,.,TRBJ2-7,CATSRAPGTLTTISYEQYF,TGTGCCACCAGCAGAGCCCCGGGGACTCTGACAACAATCTCCTACGAGCAGTACTTC
many,TRBV24-1,.,TRBJ2-7,CATSETVKGEQYF,TGTGCCACCAGTGAAACAGTTAAGGGCGAGCAGTACTTC
many,TRBV6-5,.,TRBJ1-1,CASSSLIAGNTEAFF,TGTGCCAGCAGTTCCCTAATCGCAGGGAACACTGAAGCTTTCTTT
many,TRBV14,TRBD2,TRBJ2-5,CASSPLTSGRGQETQYF,TGTGCCAGCAGCCCCCTTACTAGCGGGAGAGGCCAAGAGACCCAGTACTTC
many,TRBV19,TRBD1,TRBJ1-5,CASGEGQVSNQPQHF,TGTGCCAGTGGAGAGGGACAGGTTAGCAATCAGCCCCAGCATTTT
.,TRBV12-5,.,TRBJ1-1,CASGPSMGAQGTEAFF,TGTGCTAGTGGCCCTTCGATGGGGGCGCAGGGTACTGAAGCTTTCTTT
many,TRBV6-2/TRBV6-3,.,TRBJ1-6,CASSYSGGRGQRSPLHF,TGTGCCAGCAGTTACTCGGGCGGGCGCGGACAGCGGTCACCCCTCCACTTT